A selection of T cell receptor beta chains follows, all from one sample in a study of cytomegalovirus exposure and HLA in healthy donors. The assay was immunoSEQ multiplex PCR, and TCRdb's table has in-frame clones only and misses some. The top ten clones hold around 2.4% of a sample with about 140,000 clones, about four fifths of them seen once. The sequenced sample was PBMCs. These receptors all come from a woman in her late teens or twenties in good health and CMV-seropositive. The CDR3 runs from the conserved cysteine through the conserved F or W. D genes are given only for firm matches. Size tells how often a clone was seen (once, few, many) or the class of an expanded clone, and some rows leave it out.

d_call: TRBD1
clone_size: -
v_call: TRBV7-2
j_call: TRBJ1-6
cdr3_aa: CASSLGGQGSSPLHF
cdr3_nt: TGTGCCAGCAGCTTAGGGGGACAGGGTAGTTCACCCCTCCACTTT

d_call: -
clone_size: -
v_call: TRBV11-2
j_call: TRBJ2-7
cdr3_aa: CASSLGGVRGPTYEQYF
cdr3_nt: TGTGCCAGCAGCTTAGGGGGGGTAAGGGGCCCTACCTACGAGCAGTACTTC

d_call: TRBD1
clone_size: -
v_call: TRBV6-4
j_call: TRBJ1-2
cdr3_aa: CASSDGTGGNYGYTF
cdr3_nt: TGTGCCAGCAGTGACGGGACAGGTGGGAACTATGGCTACACCTTC

d_call: -
clone_size: -
v_call: TRBV29-1
j_call: TRBJ2-7
cdr3_aa: CSALGAEYEQYF
cdr3_nt: TGCAGCGCTCTGGGGGCTGAGTACGAGCAGTACTTC

d_call: -
clone_size: -
v_call: TRBV5-1
j_call: TRBJ2-7
cdr3_aa: CASSSKPVGSGAYEQYF
cdr3_nt: TGCGCCAGCAGCTCTAAGCCGGTAGGGTCGGGGGCCTACGAGCAGTACTTC

d_call: TRBD2
clone_size: once
v_call: TRBV12-5
j_call: TRBJ2-1
cdr3_aa: CASGSRGGAMYNEQFF
cdr3_nt: TGTGCTAGTGGTTCCCGCGGGGGGGCCATGTACAATGAGCAGTTCTTC

d_call: TRBD1
clone_size: -
v_call: TRBV7-2
j_call: TRBJ2-5
cdr3_aa: CASRWDSRRETQYF
cdr3_nt: TGTGCCAGCAGATGGGACAGCCGGCGTGAGACCCAGTACTTC

d_call: -
clone_size: -
v_call: TRBV2
j_call: TRBJ2-5
cdr3_aa: CASSVRSGWQETQYF
cdr3_nt: TGTGCCAGCAGTGTTAGGAGCGGGTGGCAAGAGACCCAGTACTTC

d_call: TRBD1
clone_size: -
v_call: TRBV6-4
j_call: TRBJ2-3
cdr3_aa: CASSRRDRETDTQYF
cdr3_nt: TGTGCCAGCAGTCGCCGGGACAGGGAAACAGATACGCAGTATTTT

d_call: -
clone_size: -
v_call: TRBV10-1
j_call: TRBJ2-7
cdr3_aa: CASSESEGFAKEQYF
cdr3_nt: TGCGCCAGCAGTGAGTCGGAGGGTTTTGCAAAAGAGCAGTACTTC

d_call: -
clone_size: -
v_call: TRBV5-4
j_call: TRBJ2-7
cdr3_aa: CASSLSGGGTFNEQYF
cdr3_nt: TGTGCCAGCAGCCTTAGCGGTGGGGGGACTTTCAACGAGCAGTACTTC

d_call: TRBD2
clone_size: -
v_call: TRBV7-9
j_call: TRBJ2-7
cdr3_aa: CASSLDPWGGGEEQYF
cdr3_nt: TGTGCCAGCAGCTTAGACCCGTGGGGCGGGGGTGAAGAGCAGTACTTC

d_call: TRBD1
clone_size: -
v_call: TRBV13
j_call: TRBJ1-3
cdr3_aa: CASSLDRGSGNTIYF
cdr3_nt: TGTGCCAGCAGCTTAGACAGGGGCTCTGGAAACACCATATATTTT

d_call: TRBD2
clone_size: -
v_call: TRBV5-1
j_call: TRBJ2-3
cdr3_aa: CASSPKGAGGPADTQYF
cdr3_nt: TGCGCCAGCAGCCCTAAGGGGGCGGGGGGGCCGGCAGATACGCAGTATTTT

d_call: TRBD2
clone_size: few
v_call: TRBV27
j_call: TRBJ2-3
cdr3_aa: CASSRGLAGGPTDTQYF
cdr3_nt: TGTGCCAGCAGCCGGGGACTAGCGGGGGGGCCGACAGATACGCAGTATTTT

d_call: -
clone_size: -
v_call: TRBV5-1
j_call: TRBJ2-6
cdr3_aa: CASSSEGSGANVLTF
cdr3_nt: TGCGCCAGCTCGAGTGAGGGCTCTGGGGCCAACGTCCTGACTTTC

d_call: TRBD1
clone_size: -
v_call: TRBV28
j_call: TRBJ1-2
cdr3_aa: CASSPTIGQGEVYGYTF
cdr3_nt: TGTGCCAGCAGTCCAACGATAGGACAGGGGGAAGTCTATGGCTACACCTTC

d_call: TRBD1
clone_size: -
v_call: TRBV9
j_call: TRBJ2-3
cdr3_aa: CASSAPGQGGDTQYF
cdr3_nt: TGTGCCAGCAGCGCGCCGGGACAGGGGGGCGATACGCAGTATTTT

d_call: TRBD1
clone_size: -
v_call: TRBV6-1
j_call: TRBJ1-2
cdr3_aa: CASSDSDRGLANYGYTF
cdr3_nt: TGTGCCAGCAGTGATTCGGACAGGGGACTAGCTAACTATGGCTACACCTTC

d_call: -
clone_size: -
v_call: TRBV9
j_call: TRBJ1-1
cdr3_aa: CASSVPRPGAEAFF
cdr3_nt: TGTGCCAGCAGCGTACCCCGCCCCGGAGCTGAAGCTTTCTTT

d_call: TRBD1
clone_size: -
v_call: TRBV5-6
j_call: TRBJ1-2
cdr3_aa: CASSFWDRDGYTF
cdr3_nt: TGTGCCAGCAGCTTTTGGGACAGGGATGGCTACACCTTC

d_call: TRBD1
clone_size: -
v_call: TRBV7-6
j_call: TRBJ1-1
cdr3_aa: CASSLDPFGRGHEGLHTEAFF
cdr3_nt: TGTGCCAGCAGCTTAGACCCTTTCGGCAGGGGGCATGAGGGCCTGCACACTGAAGCTTTCTTT

d_call: TRBD1
clone_size: -
v_call: TRBV28
j_call: TRBJ2-4
cdr3_aa: CASTQQGSKNIQYF
cdr3_nt: TGTGCCAGCACCCAACAGGGGTCCAAAAACATTCAGTACTTC

d_call: -
clone_size: -
v_call: TRBV7-9
j_call: TRBJ1-5
cdr3_aa: CASSLVQGPSNQPQHF
cdr3_nt: TGTGCCAGCAGCTTAGTGCAGGGTCCTAGCAATCAGCCCCAGCATTTT

d_call: -
clone_size: -
v_call: TRBV2
j_call: TRBJ1-4
cdr3_aa: CASRRTEFNEKLFF
cdr3_nt: TGTGCCAGCAGGAGGACAGAGTTTAATGAAAAACTGTTTTTT

d_call: -
clone_size: -
v_call: TRBV5-8
j_call: TRBJ2-7
cdr3_aa: CASSLARYSYEQYF
cdr3_nt: TGTGCCAGCAGCTTGGCCCGCTACTCCTACGAGCAGTACTTC

d_call: TRBD1
clone_size: -
v_call: TRBV4-3
j_call: TRBJ2-7
cdr3_aa: CASSQDEGARDSEQYF
cdr3_nt: TGCGCCAGCAGCCAAGATGAAGGGGCGAGGGACAGCGAGCAGTACTTC

d_call: TRBD1
clone_size: -
v_call: TRBV5-1
j_call: TRBJ2-2
cdr3_aa: CASSLARGQGMSGELFF
cdr3_nt: TGCGCCAGCAGCTTGGCAAGGGGACAGGGGATGTCCGGGGAGCTGTTTTTT

d_call: -
clone_size: -
v_call: TRBV5-1
j_call: TRBJ2-3
cdr3_aa: CASSLAGGTDTQYF
cdr3_nt: TGCGCCAGCAGCTTGGCGGGGGGCACAGATACGCAGTATTTT

d_call: TRBD1
clone_size: -
v_call: TRBV9
j_call: TRBJ2-1
cdr3_aa: CASSAIGDRGRNEQFF
cdr3_nt: TGTGCCAGCAGCGCGATCGGGGACAGGGGGAGGAATGAGCAGTTCTTC

d_call: -
clone_size: -
v_call: TRBV7-9
j_call: TRBJ2-1
cdr3_aa: CASSLEKTYNEQFF
cdr3_nt: TGTGCCAGCAGCTTGGAGAAAACCTACAATGAGCAGTTCTTC

d_call: -
clone_size: -
v_call: TRBV4-1
j_call: TRBJ1-1
cdr3_aa: CASSQAGNTEAFF
cdr3_nt: TGCGCCAGCAGCCAAGCGGGGAACACTGAAGCTTTCTTT

d_call: TRBD2
clone_size: -
v_call: TRBV5-1
j_call: TRBJ2-1
cdr3_aa: CASSLPSGGTYNEQFF
cdr3_nt: TGCGCCAGCAGCTTGCCCAGCGGGGGGACCTACAATGAGCAGTTCTTC

d_call: -
clone_size: -
v_call: TRBV2
j_call: TRBJ1-5
cdr3_aa: CASSVRQAFQPQHF
cdr3_nt: TGTGCCAGCAGTGTTAGGCAGGCTTTTCAGCCCCAGCATTTT

d_call: -
clone_size: once
v_call: TRBV5-1
j_call: TRBJ1-1
cdr3_aa: CASSRGGTEAFF
cdr3_nt: TGCGCCAGCAGCCGAGGGGGCACTGAAGCTTTCTTT

d_call: TRBD2
clone_size: -
v_call: TRBV2
j_call: TRBJ2-5
cdr3_aa: CASSEIAGGPGTQYF
cdr3_nt: TGTGCCAGCAGTGAGATAGCGGGGGGGCCAGGGACCCAGTACTTC

d_call: -
clone_size: few
v_call: TRBV4-1
j_call: TRBJ1-4
cdr3_aa: CASSHMSGLNEKLFF
cdr3_nt: TGCGCCAGCAGCCATATGTCAGGCCTTAATGAAAAACTGTTTTTT

d_call: -
clone_size: -
v_call: TRBV7-9
j_call: TRBJ2-7
cdr3_aa: CASSSQRSYEQYF
cdr3_nt: TGTGCCAGCAGCTCCCAGCGCTCCTACGAGCAGTACTTC

d_call: -
clone_size: -
v_call: TRBV7-2
j_call: TRBJ1-3
cdr3_aa: CASSLDTSGNTIYF
cdr3_nt: TGTGCCAGCAGCTTAGACACCTCTGGAAACACCATATATTTT

d_call: TRBD1
clone_size: few
v_call: TRBV5-1
j_call: TRBJ1-1
cdr3_aa: CASSLGGMNTEAFF
cdr3_nt: TGCGCCAGCAGCTTAGGGGGCATGAACACTGAAGCTTTCTTT

d_call: -
clone_size: -
v_call: TRBV5-1
j_call: TRBJ2-2
cdr3_aa: CASSLGSTSNTGELFF
cdr3_nt: TGCGCCAGCAGCTTGGGATCTACCTCGAACACCGGGGAGCTGTTTTTT

d_call: -
clone_size: -
v_call: TRBV11-2
j_call: TRBJ2-7
cdr3_aa: CASSLSAGAFSYEQYF
cdr3_nt: TGTGCCAGCAGCTTAAGCGCGGGCGCGTTCTCCTACGAGCAGTACTTC

d_call: TRBD2
clone_size: -
v_call: TRBV28
j_call: TRBJ2-7
cdr3_aa: CASSLTSGGPTLREQYF
cdr3_nt: TGTGCCAGCAGCTTGACTAGCGGGGGACCCACCCTCAGGGAGCAGTACTTC

d_call: -
clone_size: once
v_call: TRBV10-2
j_call: TRBJ2-3
cdr3_aa: CATGVRSTSTDTQYF
cdr3_nt: TGCGCCACCGGCGTGAGGTCAACTAGCACAGATACGCAGTATTTT

d_call: TRBD1
clone_size: -
v_call: TRBV25-1
j_call: TRBJ2-7
cdr3_aa: CASSVPGTGSYEQYF
cdr3_nt: TGTGCCAGCAGTGTCCCGGGGACAGGGTCCTACGAGCAGTACTTC

d_call: -
clone_size: -
v_call: TRBV4-3
j_call: TRBJ2-5
cdr3_aa: CASSQAAGSETQYF
cdr3_nt: TGCGCCAGCAGCCAAGCTGCGGGCTCGGAGACCCAGTACTTC

d_call: TRBD1
clone_size: -
v_call: TRBV6-1
j_call: TRBJ1-2
cdr3_aa: CASSPTGTGIGGYTF
cdr3_nt: TGTGCCAGCAGTCCTACCGGGACAGGGATCGGTGGCTACACCTTC

d_call: TRBD2
clone_size: -
v_call: TRBV5-1
j_call: TRBJ2-1
cdr3_aa: CASSLERGFYNEQFF
cdr3_nt: TGCGCCAGCAGCTTGGAGCGGGGTTTTTACAATGAGCAGTTCTTC

d_call: TRBD2
clone_size: -
v_call: TRBV4-1
j_call: TRBJ2-5
cdr3_aa: CASSQGWVTSGGRLETQYF
cdr3_nt: TGCGCCAGCAGCCAAGGATGGGTTACTAGCGGGGGGCGACTGGAGACCCAGTACTTC

d_call: TRBD2
clone_size: -
v_call: TRBV6-1
j_call: TRBJ2-1
cdr3_aa: CASRSAGGSYNEQFF
cdr3_nt: TGTGCCAGCAGGTCCGCGGGGGGCTCCTACAATGAGCAGTTCTTC

d_call: -
clone_size: -
v_call: TRBV6-1
j_call: TRBJ2-7
cdr3_aa: CASRKFDRDSEQYF
cdr3_nt: TGTGCCAGCAGGAAGTTCGACAGGGACTCCGAGCAGTACTTC

d_call: -
clone_size: -
v_call: TRBV7-2
j_call: TRBJ1-5
cdr3_aa: CASSKQGDQPQHF
cdr3_nt: TGTGCCAGCAGCAAACAGGGAGATCAGCCCCAGCATTTT

d_call: -
clone_size: -
v_call: TRBV2
j_call: TRBJ1-1
cdr3_aa: CASSVGARTEAFF
cdr3_nt: TGTGCCAGCAGTGTAGGGGCGCGCACTGAAGCTTTCTTT